The 11 T cell receptor beta chains below all came from one sample that was sequenced in a study of lymphopenia after photon versus proton radiotherapy. Assay: immunoSEQ multiplex PCR; the TCRdb copy retains only in-frame clones and omits some. The data hold about 29,000 clones, with 87% observed a single time. The material sequenced was peripheral blood, taken from a patient treated with proton-based radiotherapy. Receptor source: a woman aged 55-70 years with cholangiocarcinoma. Some clones in this sample may be carry-over from other donors' samples.

This chain links TRBV5-8 with TRBJ2-4, with D tentatively TRBD1 (6 bases). The V end was cut by 4 bases, the J end by 2 bases, with 13 bases between. This CDR3 has 15 amino acids. Germline V gene sequence: CDR1 SGHTS, CDR2 YDEGEE. In nucleotides, the CDR3 is TGTGCCAGCAGCGGCAGGGGTGCTTCCAAAAACATTCAGTACTTC. The encoded protein is CASSGRGASKNIQYF.

For the CDR3, the DNA is TGTGCCAGCAGTTACCCGGGACAGAAGTATGGCTACACCTTC. This codes for CASSYPGQKYGYTF. The chain combines TRBV6-5 with TRBJ1-2, with 7 bases aligning to TRBD1. The CDR3 totals 14 residues. J was trimmed by 5 bases and V by 2 bases; bases with no gene match: 5. Germline V gene data show CDR1 as MNHEY and CDR2 as SVGAGI.

The V gene is TRBV12-5, the J gene TRBJ1-3; maybe TRBD1 (5 bases). CDR1 and CDR2 (germline): LGHNT, FRNRAP. V was clipped by 1 base and J by 2 bases, with 15 bases between them. The CDR3 runs 17 residues. DNA of the CDR3: TGTGCTAGTGGTTTGGCCCGCTCCAGGGTTCCTGGAAACACCATATATTTT. Protein: CASGLARSRVPGNTIYF.

CDR3 sequence reads: CASSPQETSGGRTQYF. CDR3 DNA sequence: TGTGCCAGCTCACCACAGGAGACTAGCGGGGGAAGGACGCAGTATTTT. This sequence joins TRBV18 and TRBJ2-3; 12 bases are shared with TRBD2. J lost 9 bases, V lost 1 base, and 8 bases had no gene match. The CDR3 sequence is 16 residues long. In germline, CDR1 is KGHSH, CDR2 LQKENI.

This chain joins TRBV19 and TRBJ1-2; TRBD1 is a possible D gene (5 bases). Germline loops: CDR1 LNHDA, CDR2 SQIVND (reference sequence). The CDR3 spans 13 residues. V was shortened by 4 bases and J by 7 bases, with 13 bases between the two germline ends. The chain's CDR3 is CASSKGPPAGYTF. The CDR3 coding sequence is TGTGCCAGTAGTAAGGGACCACCAGCTGGCTACACCTTC.

The chain has TRBV10-3 and TRBJ2-7, with TRBD1 matching over 12 bases. From germline, CDR1 is ENHRY and CDR2 SYGVKD. The CDR3 is made up of 14 amino acids. The V and J ends lost 7 bases and 5 bases, in that order; junction bases with no gene match: 6. Here the CDR3 reads CAIKPGTGGDEQYF. DNA for the CDR3: TGTGCCATCAAGCCCGGGACAGGGGGCGACGAGCAGTACTTC.

The chain is built from TRBV6-5 and TRBJ1-2; D perhaps matches TRBD1 (6 bases). Germline V gene lookup returns CDR1 MNHEY and CDR2 SVGAGI. Trimming removed 3 bases from V and 2 bases from J, with 16 bases in between. The CDR3 covers 16 residues. As DNA, the CDR3 is TGTGCCAGCAGTTATGTGCAGGGGTTGAGAAACTATGGCTACACCTTC. Translation: CASSYVQGLRNYGYTF.

The gene calls are TRBV19 and TRBJ1-3; D remains unclear. CDR3 length: 16 amino acids. The V and J ends lost 6 bases and 4 bases respectively, with 19 bases between them. The V gene's germline CDR1 is LNHDA and CDR2 SQIVND (reference sequence). The CDR3 DNA follows: TGTGCCAGTAGCCTTATAGGAGGTTTGGTGGGAAACACCATATATTTT. Protein product: CASSLIGGLVGNTIYF.

The V call is TRBV11-2, the J call TRBJ2-7; TRBD1 matches at 10 bases. V was clipped by 4 bases and J by 3 bases; unmatched bases: 6. This CDR3 comprises 15 residues. Per the germline V gene, CDR1 is SGHAT and CDR2 is FQNNGV. The CDR3 nucleotides read TGTGCCAGCAGCTATACCGGGACAGGGGTCTACGAGCAGTACTTC. It specifies CASSYTGTGVYEQYF.

The chain recombines TRBV10-3 with TRBJ1-6, with 8 bases fitting TRBD1. The CDR3 runs to 15 residues. The germline V gene encodes CDR1 ENHRY and CDR2 SYGVKD. V trimming: 3 bases; J trimming: 10 bases; junction bases outside the gene matches: 8. The DNA for the CDR3 is TGTGCCATCAGTGACACAGGGGGGAAAGGATCACCCCTCCACTTT. Amino acids: CAISDTGGKGSPLHF.

This chain uses TRBV25-1 with TRBJ2-3; tentatively, D is TRBD2 (6 bases). The V end lost 3 bases, the J end lost 4 bases, and 11 bases lay between the germline ends. There are 14 residues in the CDR3. Germline loops: CDR1 MGHDK, CDR2 SYGVNS. The CDR3 nucleotides read TGTGCCAGCAGTGAGGGGGGTAGCCCAGATACGCAGTATTTT. As protein: CASSEGGSPDTQYF.